These 21 T cell receptor beta chains originate from one sample sequenced in a study of blood T cell repertoires in COVID-19. TCRdb's copy holds only in-frame clones and misses some; the assay was immunoSEQ multiplex PCR. The sample includes 250,000 to 300,000 clones, 80% to 90% of them seen just once. The sample consisted of PBMCs or T cells enriched from blood (not recorded which). The receptors shown here come from a man younger than 35 who had recovered from COVID-19.

This chain uses TRBV5-4 with TRBJ2-7, with D possibly being TRBD2 (5 bases). The length of the CDR3 is 13 residues. V was trimmed by 0 bases and J by 7 bases, leaving 11 bases between them. In germline, CDR1 is SGHNT, CDR2 YYREEE (reference sequence). The CDR3 coding sequence is TGTGCCAGCAGCTTGGCCCTGACGGGGGAGCAGTACTTC. Residues: CASSLALTGEQYF. The entire variable domain, with the rest obtained from reference TRBV5-4 and TRBJ2-7, is as follows: ETGVTQSPTHLIKTRGQQVTLRCSSQSGHNTVSWYQQALGQGPQFIFQYYREEENGRGNFPPRFSGLQFPNYSSELNVNALELDDSALYLCASSLALTGEQYFGPGTRLTVT.

CDR3 loop: CASSLLATTDTQYF. The CDR3 nucleotides read TGTGCCAGCAGCCTTCTAGCTACCACAGATACGCAGTATTTT. This chain joins TRBV14 and TRBJ2-3; perhaps TRBD2 as D (5 bases). The CDR3 is 14 residues long. Germline V CDR1 and CDR2: SGHDN, FVKESK. V lost 4 bases, J lost 2 bases, and 10 bases lay in between.

The chain couples TRBV11-2 to TRBJ1-2; TRBD1 matches at 9 bases. This CDR3 has 16 amino acids. CDR1 and CDR2 (germline): SGHAT, FQNNGV. Trimming at V came to 4 bases and at J to 1 base, leaving 7 bases not matched to a gene. CDR3 region: CASSSQGADSNYGYTF. DNA of the CDR3: TGTGCCAGCAGCTCACAGGGGGCGGATAGTAACTATGGCTACACCTTC.

The chain combines TRBV10-3 with TRBJ2-2; tentatively, D is TRBD2 (5 bases). Per germline, CDR1 ENHRY and CDR2 SYGVKD. CDR3 length: 14 residues. V lost 10 bases and J 2 bases, leaving 14 bases between the germline ends. The CDR3 is CATDTRLNTGELFF. CDR3 DNA: TGTGCCACCGACACTAGATTAAACACCGGGGAGCTGTTTTTT.

CDR3 sequence (DNA): TGTGCCAGCAGCCCGCCCGGGACTAGCGGGAGAAACACCGGGGAGCTGTTTTTT. Translating it yields CASSPPGTSGRNTGELFF. The rearrangement links TRBV11-3 to TRBJ2-2; 14 nucleotides agree with TRBD2. The CDR3 sequence is 18 residues long. CDR1 is SGHNT and CDR2 is YENEEA in the germline V gene. The V segment lost 5 bases and the J segment 2 bases; nucleotides outside the gene matches: 7.

The rearrangement links TRBV19 to TRBJ1-1, with 9 bases lining up with TRBD1. From germline, CDR1 is LNHDA and CDR2 SQIVND (reference sequence). Trimming cost V 5 bases and J 4 bases; bases outside gene matches: 5. The CDR3 is made up of 14 amino acids. This chain's CDR3 is CASSVGTGPTEAFF. DNA for the CDR3: TGTGCCAGTAGTGTGGGGACAGGGCCCACTGAAGCTTTCTTT.

The chain has TRBV6-5 and TRBJ2-3, with 10 nucleotides matching TRBD2. J lost 8 bases, V lost 6 bases, and 8 bases had no gene match. This CDR3 contains 14 residues. CDR1 and CDR2 (germline): MNHEY, SVGAGI. This CDR3 reads CASRASGSGATQYF. CDR3 sequence (DNA): TGTGCCAGCAGGGCTAGCGGGAGTGGTGCTACGCAGTATTTT.

This chain connects TRBV11-2 to TRBJ2-5; 8 bases line up with TRBD1. The CDR3 spans 15 residues. The V gene's germline CDR1 is SGHAT and CDR2 FQNNGV. Trimming cost V 5 bases and J 3 bases; bases outside gene matches: 8. Written as DNA, the CDR3 is TGTGCCAGCAGCCGAACGTACAGGGGGAAAGAGACCCAGTACTTC. Amino acids: CASSRTYRGKETQYF.

This chain uses TRBV2 with TRBJ1-1; 11 nucleotides match TRBD1. Germline V lookup: CDR1 SNHLY, CDR2 FYNNEI. This CDR3 is 15 amino acids long. Germline trimming cut 8 bases from V and 3 bases from J; bases unmatched to any gene: 8. Here the CDR3 reads CASHERTGGDTEAFF. In nucleotides, the CDR3 is TGTGCCAGCCACGAAAGGACAGGGGGCGACACTGAAGCTTTCTTT.

The rearrangement uses TRBV2 and TRBJ2-6; 8 bases are a match to TRBD2. The CDR3 is 18 amino acids. Germline V gene lookup returns CDR1 SNHLY and CDR2 FYNNEI. After removal of 6 bases from V and 1 base from J, the junction contained 11 bases not matched to a gene. The CDR3 DNA reads TGTGCCAGCAGGGGAGCGGGGGCTAATCTTTCTGGGGCCAACGTCCTGACTTTC. Protein sequence: CASRGAGANLSGANVLTF.

The chain is built from TRBV3-1 (or the pseudogene TRBV3-2) and TRBJ1-3; D may be TRBD1 (6 bases). V was clipped by 1 base and J by 6 bases, with 13 bases between them. The CDR3 has 15 amino acids. Germline CDR1 is LGHDT and CDR2 is YNNKEL (reference sequence). In nucleotides, the CDR3 is TGTGCCAGCAGCCAAGCCCGGACAGTCCCAAACACCATATATTTT. Translated, it gives CASSQARTVPNTIYF.

This chain links TRBV19 with TRBJ1-4; 8 bases are a match to TRBD1. The CDR3 totals 14 residues. Germline-derived CDR1 and CDR2 are LNHDA and SQIVND (reference sequence). Unmatched junction bases numbered 7, after V lost 6 bases and J lost 7 bases. This CDR3 is CASSPGGLGEKLFF. Written as DNA, the CDR3 is TGTGCCAGTAGCCCAGGGGGCCTAGGTGAAAAACTGTTTTTT.

The genes are TRBV15 and TRBJ1-4; TRBD1 is a possible D gene (6 bases). The V gene's germline CDR1 is LNHNV and CDR2 YYDKDF (reference sequence). Trimming removed 0 bases from V and 13 bases from J, with 21 bases in between. The CDR3 totals 16 residues. The CDR3 DNA reads as TGTGCCACCAGCAGAGAATGGACAGTTAAATCGGGGGGACTGTTTTTT. As protein: CATSREWTVKSGGLFF. The whole variable domain, remainder taken from reference TRBV15 and TRBJ1-4, is DAMVIQNPRYQVTQFGKPVTLSCSQTLNHNVMYWYQQKSSQAPKLLFHYYDKDFNNEADTPDNFQSRRPNTSFCFLDIRSPGLGDTAMYLCATSREWTVKSGGLFFGSGTQLSVL.

The V call is TRBV28, the J call TRBJ2-7; D remains ambiguous. Trimming pared 3 bases from V and 0 bases from J, leaving 6 bases between. The CDR3 has 13 residues. From germline, CDR1 is MDHEN and CDR2 SYDVKM. The CDR3 here is CASSFQNSYEQYF. The CDR3 DNA sequence: TGTGCCAGCAGTTTTCAAAACTCCTACGAGCAGTACTTC.

J is TRBJ1-1 and V is TRBV27; the D gene is possibly TRBD1 (6 bases). The CDR3 is made up of 16 amino acids. Trimming left V 6 bases short and J 5 bases short, with 22 bases between. Germline-derived CDR1 and CDR2 are MNHEY and SMNVEV (reference sequence). The CDR3 sequence is CASSRDRIVVGTEAFF. CDR3 nucleotide sequence: TGTGCCAGCAGCCGAGACAGGATAGTTGTGGGTACTGAAGCTTTCTTT.

The V and J genes are TRBV11-3 and TRBJ2-1, with D tentatively TRBD1 (6 bases). The length of the CDR3 is 16 residues. The germline V gene encodes CDR1 SGHNT and CDR2 YENEEA. Trimming stripped 3 bases from V and 5 bases from J, with 17 bases between. The CDR3 spells CASSFSIRGYDNEQFF. The CDR3 DNA follows: TGTGCCAGCAGCTTTAGTATCAGGGGATATGACAATGAGCAGTTCTTC.

The V call is TRBV6-2 or TRBV6-3, the J call TRBJ1-1, with D unresolved. The CDR3 totals 14 residues. Trimming left V 0 bases short and J 1 base short, with 6 bases between. Germline CDR1 is MNHEY and CDR2 is SVGEGT. DNA for the CDR3: TGTGCCAGCAGTTACTCGGAGGGGAACACTGAAGCTTTCTTT. Its protein product is CASSYSEGNTEAFF.

Only a few counts were recorded for this clone. The V gene is TRBV6-5, the J gene TRBJ1-3; D might be TRBD1 (5 bases). The germline gives CDR1 MNHEY, CDR2 SVGAGI. The V end was cut by 6 bases, the J end by 1 base, with 13 bases between. CDR3 size: 15 residues. CDR3 loop: CASRGDGGSGNTIYF. The CDR3 DNA reads as TGTGCCAGCAGGGGGGACGGGGGTTCTGGAAACACCATATATTTT.

The CDR3 DNA is TGTGCCAGCAGCGTAGGGACATATAATTCACCCCTCCACTTT. This codes for CASSVGTYNSPLHF. The chain is built from TRBV9 and TRBJ1-6, with D tentatively TRBD1 (5 bases). The ends were cut back, 0 bases at V and 4 bases at J, with 5 bases in the middle. The CDR3 is made up of 14 amino acids. Germline V gene sequence: CDR1 SGDLS, CDR2 YYNGEE. The entire variable domain, with the rest obtained from reference TRBV9 and TRBJ1-6, is as follows: DSGVTQTPKHLITATGQRVTLRCSPRSGDLSVYWYQQSLDQGLQFLIQYYNGEERAKGNILERFSAQQFPDLHSELNLSSLELGDSALYFCASSVGTYNSPLHFGNGTRLTVT.

The chain combines TRBV5-6 with TRBJ1-1, with D unresolved. Germline V CDR1 and CDR2: SGHDT, YYEEEE. This CDR3 is 15 amino acids long. The V gene lost 3 bases and the J gene lost 1 base, with 13 bases spanning the gap. The CDR3 sequence is CASSSKNTQNTEAFF. The CDR3 coding sequence is TGTGCCAGCAGCTCGAAAAATACACAGAACACTGAAGCTTTCTTT.

A few counts support this clone. The chain couples TRBV10-1 to TRBJ2-6, with 7 bases identical to TRBD2. The V gene end was trimmed by 5 bases and the J gene end by 2 bases; junction bases not matched to a gene: 6. This CDR3 spans 16 amino acids. Germline lookup yields CDR1 WNHNN and CDR2 SYGVQD (reference sequence). The CDR3 loop is CASSSPGGAGANVLTF. CDR3 DNA sequence: TGCGCCAGCAGTTCCCCTGGGGGGGCTGGGGCCAACGTCCTGACTTTC.